The 11 T cell receptor beta chains reported below all come from one sample, sequenced in a study of shared clonotypes between healthy human individuals. Terminally differentiated effector memory CD45RA+ cells were excluded by CCR7 positive selection of CD45RO-negative cells. Sequencing used immunoSEQ multiplex PCR; TCRdb keeps in-frame clones, though not all of them. The sample carries some 2.1 million clones, just under 95% recorded once. Sequencing was performed on naive CD8+ T cells from PBMCs. The receptor set was obtained from a young man in good health. Some clones in this sample may be carry-over from other donors' samples.

The chain joins TRBV5-1 to TRBJ1-4; D gene uncertain. This CDR3 spans 15 amino acids. V was trimmed by 2 bases and J by 2 bases, leaving 10 bases between them. Germline V gives CDR1 SGHRS, CDR2 YFSETQ. For the CDR3, the DNA is TGCGCCAGCAGCTTCGGAACAGCCACTAATGAAAAACTGTTTTTT. This codes for CASSFGTATNEKLFF.

This chain connects TRBV7-7 to TRBJ2-2, with 7 bases aligning to TRBD1. Germline V CDR1 and CDR2: SSHAT, FNYEAQ (reference sequence). Unmatched junction bases numbered 3, after V lost 4 bases and J lost 4 bases. The CDR3 has 14 residues. CDR3 loop: CASSWDSSTGELFF. The CDR3 nucleotides are TGTGCCAGCAGCTGGGACAGCAGCACCGGGGAGCTGTTTTTT.

V gene TRBV4-3 combines with J gene TRBJ2-3; D unclear. The CDR3 spans 16 residues. The germline gives CDR1 LGHNA, CDR2 YSLEER. The V gene lost 1 base and the J gene lost 3 bases, with 14 bases spanning the gap. CDR3 coding DNA: TGCGCCAGCAGCCAAGGAGACGGAATGCGGACAGATACGCAGTATTTT. The encoded protein is CASSQGDGMRTDTQYF.

V gene TRBV27 combines with J gene TRBJ2-7, with 12 positions matching TRBD2. Losses at the gene ends were 8 bases for V and 6 bases for J; bases not matched to a gene: 8. Germline assignment: CDR1 MNHEY and CDR2 SMNVEV (reference sequence). The CDR3 contains 14 residues. Here the CDR3 DNA reads TGTGCCAGCGGACCCGGGACTAGCGGGTTCGAGCAGTACTTC. As protein: CASGPGTSGFEQYF.

This clone was seen just once. The genes are TRBV7-3 and TRBJ2-5; 7 bases fit TRBD1. The ends lost 5 bases at V and 5 bases at J; junction bases unmatched: 17. In germline, CDR1 is SGHTA, CDR2 FQGTGA. There are 17 residues in the CDR3. The chain's CDR3 is CASSPPLGQNVGETQYF. In nucleotides, the CDR3 is TGTGCCAGCAGCCCCCCCTTGGGACAGAATGTCGGGGAGACCCAGTACTTC.

Comment on this clone: At the DNA level, this CDR3 is encoded by other sequences in the same sample as well. The chain joins TRBV27 to TRBJ2-3; TRBD2 agrees at 10 bases. The CDR3 has 16 amino acids. Germline assignment: CDR1 MNHEY and CDR2 SMNVEV (reference sequence). Germline trimming cut 3 bases from V and 6 bases from J; bases unmatched to any gene: 9. The CDR3 DNA sequence: TGTGCCAGCAGTTTGGTTTTAGCGGGAGGAGTTGATACGCAGTATTTT. Its translation: CASSLVLAGGVDTQYF.

This sequence joins TRBV6-5 and TRBJ2-1; D remains ambiguous. The CDR3 has 16 amino acids. Germline CDR1 reads MNHEY; CDR2 reads SVGAGI. V lost 1 base and J 2 bases, leaving 12 bases between the germline ends. CDR3 region: CASSYYSSSTYNEQFF. The DNA of the CDR3 is TGTGCCAGCAGTTACTATAGCAGTTCTACCTACAATGAGCAGTTCTTC.

The V and J genes are TRBV9 and TRBJ2-1; D call uncertain. Germline V gene data show CDR1 as SGDLS and CDR2 as YYNGEE. Trimming took 5 bases from V and 10 from J, leaving 10 bases between them. This CDR3 spans 11 amino acids. CDR3 sequence reads: CASSLLEEQFF. Written as DNA, the CDR3 is TGTGCCAGCAGTCTTTTGGAAGAGCAGTTCTTC.

The CDR3 is CASSIQRRASDTQYF. CDR3 nucleotides: TGTGCCAGTAGTATCCAGCGGAGGGCCAGTGATACGCAGTATTTT. The V call is TRBV19, the J call TRBJ2-3; possibly TRBD2 for D (6 bases). In germline, CDR1 is LNHDA, CDR2 SQIVND (reference sequence). The length of the CDR3 is 15 residues. Trimming shortened V by 3 bases and J by 6 bases, and 16 bases separated the two germline ends.

The rearrangement joins TRBV6-5 to TRBJ2-1; 7 nucleotides align to TRBD1. In germline, CDR1 is MNHEY, CDR2 SVGAGI. J gave up 15 bases and V 4 bases, and 9 bases lay outside the gene matches. This CDR3 has 12 residues. Here the CDR3 DNA reads TGTGCCAGCAGTTCTTTGACAGGGTTGGCGTTCTTC. Amino acids: CASSSLTGLAFF.

Turning to this clone: The sample holds other DNA sequences that translate to the same CDR3. The V gene is TRBV10-3, the J gene TRBJ1-5, with D unresolved. V was cut by 3 bases and J by 0 bases, with 3 bases left in between. Germline lookup yields CDR1 ENHRY and CDR2 SYGVKD. The CDR3 sequence is 13 residues long. This CDR3 reads CAISDSSNQPQHF. The CDR3 DNA sequence: TGTGCCATCAGTGACAGTAGCAATCAGCCCCAGCATTTT.